A selection of T cell receptor beta chains follows, all from one sample in a study of cytomegalovirus exposure and HLA in healthy donors. The repertoire was sequenced with immunoSEQ multiplex PCR; TCRdb's copy has only in-frame clones and lacks some. The table has about 65,000 clones, about 94% seen once. Sequenced input: PBMCs. These receptors originate from a man younger than 35 in good health and CMV-seropositive. Each CDR3 is given with its conserved first and last residue. The D gene is left open where the match is weak. Part of the rows lack a size; the others show once, few, many or a class for expanded clones.

clone_size: .; v_call: TRBV6-5; j_call: TRBJ2-3; d_call: TRBD1; cdr3_aa: CASSRTGGTDTQYF; cdr3_nt: TGTGCCAGCAGTCGTACAGGGGGCACAGATACGCAGTATTTT
clone_size: .; v_call: TRBV5-6; j_call: TRBJ2-5; d_call: TRBD1; cdr3_aa: CASSLGRTGGTLETQYF; cdr3_nt: TGTGCCAGCAGCTTGGGAAGGACAGGGGGTACGTTAGAGACCCAGTACTTC
clone_size: .; v_call: TRBV11-2; j_call: TRBJ2-7; d_call: TRBD1; cdr3_aa: CASSPGRTGYEQYF; cdr3_nt: TGTGCCAGCAGCCCAGGACGGACAGGGTACGAGCAGTACTTC
clone_size: .; v_call: TRBV2; j_call: TRBJ1-3; d_call: .; cdr3_aa: CATKQGSGNTIYF; cdr3_nt: TGTGCCACTAAACAGGGATCTGGAAACACCATATATTTT
clone_size: .; v_call: TRBV4-2; j_call: TRBJ1-2; d_call: TRBD1; cdr3_aa: CASSQGTGAYDNYGYTF; cdr3_nt: TGTGCCAGCAGCCAAGGGACAGGGGCGTATGATAACTATGGCTACACCTTC
clone_size: once; v_call: TRBV4-3; j_call: TRBJ2-6; d_call: .; cdr3_aa: CASSQDLSSGANVLTF; cdr3_nt: TGCGCCAGCAGCCAAGATCTGAGCTCTGGGGCCAACGTCCTGACTTTC
clone_size: .; v_call: TRBV19; j_call: TRBJ2-3; d_call: .; cdr3_aa: CASSPHRGNTDTQYF; cdr3_nt: TGTGCCAGTAGTCCCCACAGAGGGAACACAGATACGCAGTATTTT
clone_size: .; v_call: TRBV4-1; j_call: TRBJ2-4; d_call: TRBD1; cdr3_aa: CASSPGTGSAKNIQYF; cdr3_nt: TGCGCCAGCAGCCCCGGGACAGGGTCCGCCAAAAACATTCAGTACTTC
clone_size: .; v_call: TRBV6-6; j_call: TRBJ2-7; d_call: .; cdr3_aa: CASSYLSGDRSEQYF; cdr3_nt: TGTGCCAGCAGTTACTTATCCGGTGACAGGTCCGAGCAGTACTTC
clone_size: .; v_call: TRBV10-3; j_call: TRBJ2-3; d_call: TRBD2; cdr3_aa: CAISEWREGADTQYF; cdr3_nt: TGTGCCATCAGTGAATGGCGGGAGGGAGCAGATACGCAGTATTTT
clone_size: .; v_call: TRBV18; j_call: TRBJ1-4; d_call: .; cdr3_aa: CASSPNDSLMEKLFF; cdr3_nt: TGTGCCAGCTCACCAAATGACTCCCTAATGGAAAAACTGTTTTTT
clone_size: .; v_call: TRBV28; j_call: TRBJ2-7; d_call: TRBD2; cdr3_aa: CASLLAGTTYEQYF; cdr3_nt: TGTGCCAGCCTACTAGCGGGGACAACCTACGAGCAGTACTTC
clone_size: .; v_call: TRBV19; j_call: TRBJ2-3; d_call: .; cdr3_aa: CASSSVGISDTQYF; cdr3_nt: TGTGCCAGTAGTTCGGTGGGCATATCAGATACGCAGTATTTT
clone_size: .; v_call: TRBV11-2; j_call: TRBJ2-5; d_call: .; cdr3_aa: CASSLLQETQYF; cdr3_nt: TGTGCCAGCAGCCTACTCCAAGAGACCCAGTACTTC
clone_size: .; v_call: TRBV28; j_call: TRBJ2-1; d_call: .; cdr3_aa: CASSTGHNYNEQFF; cdr3_nt: TGTGCCAGCAGCACGGGACACAACTACAATGAGCAGTTCTTC
clone_size: .; v_call: TRBV29-1; j_call: TRBJ2-2; d_call: .; cdr3_aa: CSVVPGNTGELFF; cdr3_nt: TGCAGCGTGGTCCCAGGGAACACCGGGGAGCTGTTTTTT
clone_size: .; v_call: TRBV6-5; j_call: TRBJ2-3; d_call: .; cdr3_aa: CASSYSPLGADTQYF; cdr3_nt: TGTGCCAGCAGTTACTCTCCCTTAGGGGCAGATACGCAGTATTTT
clone_size: .; v_call: TRBV11-2; j_call: TRBJ2-3; d_call: .; cdr3_aa: CASSLILGNTQYF; cdr3_nt: TGTGCCAGCAGCTTAATCCTAGGCAATACGCAGTATTTT
clone_size: .; v_call: TRBV28; j_call: TRBJ1-1; d_call: .; cdr3_aa: CASRISGVDTEAFF; cdr3_nt: TGTGCCAGCAGGATATCGGGGGTCGACACTGAAGCTTTCTTT
clone_size: .; v_call: TRBV19; j_call: TRBJ1-2; d_call: .; cdr3_aa: CASSTRIDRKANYGYTF; cdr3_nt: TGTGCCAGTAGTACCCGAATCGACAGGAAAGCTAACTATGGCTACACCTTC
clone_size: .; v_call: TRBV28; j_call: TRBJ1-5; d_call: .; cdr3_aa: CASSSSRVIGNQPQHF; cdr3_nt: TGTGCCAGCAGCTCGAGTCGTGTTATTGGCAATCAGCCCCAGCATTTT
clone_size: .; v_call: TRBV5-4; j_call: TRBJ1-4; d_call: TRBD1; cdr3_aa: CASSSGQQNEKLFF; cdr3_nt: TGTGCCAGCAGCTCGGGACAGCAGAATGAAAAACTGTTTTTT
clone_size: .; v_call: TRBV10-3; j_call: TRBJ2-7; d_call: TRBD1; cdr3_aa: CAIRAFSDRGTYEQYF; cdr3_nt: TGTGCCATCCGGGCCTTTTCCGACAGGGGGACCTACGAGCAGTACTTC
clone_size: .; v_call: TRBV28; j_call: TRBJ2-7; d_call: TRBD2; cdr3_aa: CASSYTSGSLPEQYF; cdr3_nt: TGTGCCAGCAGTTATACTAGCGGGAGTCTCCCCGAGCAGTACTTC
clone_size: .; v_call: TRBV4-1; j_call: TRBJ1-5; d_call: .; cdr3_aa: CASSQDLGASNQPQHF; cdr3_nt: TGCGCCAGCAGCCAAGATCTGGGGGCTAGCAATCAGCCCCAGCATTTT